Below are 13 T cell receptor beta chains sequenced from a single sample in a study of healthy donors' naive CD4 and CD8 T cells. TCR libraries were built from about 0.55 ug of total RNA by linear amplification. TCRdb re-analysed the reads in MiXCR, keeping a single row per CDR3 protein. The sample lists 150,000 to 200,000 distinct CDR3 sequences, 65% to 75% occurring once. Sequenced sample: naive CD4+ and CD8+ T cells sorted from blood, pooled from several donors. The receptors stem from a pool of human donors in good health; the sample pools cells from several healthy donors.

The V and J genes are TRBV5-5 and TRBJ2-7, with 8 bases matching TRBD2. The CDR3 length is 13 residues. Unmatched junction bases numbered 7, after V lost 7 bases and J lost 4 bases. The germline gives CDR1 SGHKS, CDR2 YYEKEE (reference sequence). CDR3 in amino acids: CASQPGLDYEQYF. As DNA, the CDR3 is TGTGCCAGCCAACCGGGACTAGATTACGAGCAGTACTTC. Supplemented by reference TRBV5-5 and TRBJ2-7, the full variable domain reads DAGVTQSPTHLIKTRGQQVTLRCSPISGHKSVSWYQQVLGQGPQFIFQYYEKEERGRGNFPDRFSARQFPNYSSELNVNALLLGDSALYLCASQPGLDYEQYFGPGTRLTVT.

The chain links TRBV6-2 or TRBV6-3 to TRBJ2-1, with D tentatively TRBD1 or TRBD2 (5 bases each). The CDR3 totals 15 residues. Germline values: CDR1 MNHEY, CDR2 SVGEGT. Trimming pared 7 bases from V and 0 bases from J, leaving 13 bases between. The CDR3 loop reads CASTDSGTSYNEQFF. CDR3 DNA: TGTGCCAGCACGGACTCAGGGACCTCCTACAATGAGCAGTTCTTC.

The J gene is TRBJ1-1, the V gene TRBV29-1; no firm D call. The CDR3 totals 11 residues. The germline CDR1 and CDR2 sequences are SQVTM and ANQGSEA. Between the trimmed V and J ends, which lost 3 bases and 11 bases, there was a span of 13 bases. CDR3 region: CSVDLASGAFF. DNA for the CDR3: TGCAGCGTTGATTTGGCCTCCGGGGCTTTCTTT.

CDR3 sequence (DNA): TGTGCCAGCAGTTACTCTGACAGTCTTAATGAGCAGTTCTTC. Encoded protein: CASSYSDSLNEQFF. The rearrangement joins TRBV6-5 to TRBJ2-1; D perhaps matches TRBD1 (5 bases). The CDR3 spans 14 residues. V dropped 0 bases and J dropped 7 bases, with 10 bases sitting between them. Germline CDR1 is MNHEY and CDR2 is SVGAGI.

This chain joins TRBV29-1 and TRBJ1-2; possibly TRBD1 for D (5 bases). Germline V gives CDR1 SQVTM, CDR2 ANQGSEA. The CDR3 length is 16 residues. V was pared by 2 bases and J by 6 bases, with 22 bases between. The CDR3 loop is CSVEQRTQARQNGYTF. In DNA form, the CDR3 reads TGCAGCGTTGAACAGCGTACTCAGGCACGACAGAATGGCTACACCTTC.

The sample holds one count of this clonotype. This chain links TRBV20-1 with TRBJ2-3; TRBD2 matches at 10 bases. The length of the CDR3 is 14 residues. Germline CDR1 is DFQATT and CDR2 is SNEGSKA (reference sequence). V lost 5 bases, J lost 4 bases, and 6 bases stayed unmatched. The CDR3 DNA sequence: TGCAGTGCTCCGAGCGGGAGGGCTTCAGATACGCAGTATTTT. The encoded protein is CSAPSGRASDTQYF.

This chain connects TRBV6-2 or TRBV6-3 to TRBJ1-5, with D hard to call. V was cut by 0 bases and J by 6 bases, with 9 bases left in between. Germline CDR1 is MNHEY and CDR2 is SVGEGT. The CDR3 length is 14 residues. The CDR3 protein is CASSYSMASQPQHF. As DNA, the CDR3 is TGTGCCAGCAGTTACTCGATGGCATCTCAGCCCCAGCATTTT.

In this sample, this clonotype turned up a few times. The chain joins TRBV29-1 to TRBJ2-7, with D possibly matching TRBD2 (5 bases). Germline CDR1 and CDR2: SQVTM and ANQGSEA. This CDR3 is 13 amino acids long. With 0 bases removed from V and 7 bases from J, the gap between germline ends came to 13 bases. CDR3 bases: TGCAGCGTTGAAGACAGAGGGAAGTGGGAGCAGTACTTC. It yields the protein CSVEDRGKWEQYF.

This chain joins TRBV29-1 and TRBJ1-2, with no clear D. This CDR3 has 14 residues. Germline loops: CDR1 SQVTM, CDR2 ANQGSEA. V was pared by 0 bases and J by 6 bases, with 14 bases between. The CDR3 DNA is TGCAGCGTTGAAGACCTCAAAAGGTTTGATGGCTACACCTTC. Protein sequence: CSVEDLKRFDGYTF. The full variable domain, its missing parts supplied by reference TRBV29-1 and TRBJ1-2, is SAVISQKPSRDICQRGTSLTIQCQVDSQVTMMFWYRQQPGQSLTLIATANQGSEATYESGFVIDKFPISRPNLTFSTLTVSNMSPEDSSIYLCSVEDLKRFDGYTFGSGTRLTVV.

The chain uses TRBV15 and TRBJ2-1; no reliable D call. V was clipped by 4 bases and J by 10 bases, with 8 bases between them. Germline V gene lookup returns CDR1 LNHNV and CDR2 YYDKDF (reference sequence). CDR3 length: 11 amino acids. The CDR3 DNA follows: TGTGCCACCAGCACCACCAGAGAGCAGTTCTTC. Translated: CATSTTREQFF. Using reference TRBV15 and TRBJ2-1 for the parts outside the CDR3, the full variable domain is DAMVIQNPRYQVTQFGKPVTLSCSQTLNHNVMYWYQQKSSQAPKLLFHYYDKDFNNEADTPDNFQSRRPNTSFCFLDIRSPGLGDTAMYLCATSTTREQFFGPGTRLTVL.

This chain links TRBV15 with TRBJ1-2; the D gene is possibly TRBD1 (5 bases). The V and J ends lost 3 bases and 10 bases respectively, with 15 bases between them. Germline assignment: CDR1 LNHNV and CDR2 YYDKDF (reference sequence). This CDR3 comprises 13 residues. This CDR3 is CATSSNPGRDYTF. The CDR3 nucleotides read TGTGCCACCAGCAGCAATCCGGGACGAGACTACACCTTC.

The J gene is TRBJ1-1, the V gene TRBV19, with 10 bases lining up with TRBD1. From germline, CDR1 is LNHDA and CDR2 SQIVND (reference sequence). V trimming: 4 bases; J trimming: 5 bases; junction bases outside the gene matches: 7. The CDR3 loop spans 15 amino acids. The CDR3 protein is CASSTRTDRGTEAFF. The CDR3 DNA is TGTGCCAGTAGTACCCGAACGGACAGGGGGACTGAAGCTTTCTTT.

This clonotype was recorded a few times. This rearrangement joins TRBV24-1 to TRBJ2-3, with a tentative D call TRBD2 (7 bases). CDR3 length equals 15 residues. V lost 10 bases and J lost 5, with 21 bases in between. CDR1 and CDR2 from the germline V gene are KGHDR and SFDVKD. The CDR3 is CATPLGGLNRDTQYF. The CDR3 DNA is TGTGCCACTCCGTTAGGGGGACTAAATAGAGATACGCAGTATTTT.